The 22 T cell receptor beta chains listed next were all sequenced from one sample in a study of shared clonotypes between healthy human individuals. Profiled with immunoSEQ multiplex PCR; TCRdb holds only in-frame clones, not every one. The data contain fewer than 1.6 million clones, 98% of them singletons. Sequenced input: naive CD4+ T cells sorted from blood. The sample's subset: CD45RA+ positively selected. Source of these receptors: a man aged 25-45 years in good health.

This clone was seen just once. The chain joins TRBV7-9 to TRBJ2-3, with D possibly matching TRBD1 (6 bases). The V end lost 1 base, the J end lost 3 bases, and 8 bases lay between the germline ends. The CDR3 sequence is 14 residues long. Germline V gene lookup returns CDR1 SEHNR and CDR2 FQNEAQ (reference sequence). DNA for the CDR3: TGTGCCAGCAGCTTAGTTGGACAGACAGATACGCAGTATTTT. Protein: CASSLVGQTDTQYF.

V and J are TRBV5-1 and TRBJ1-1, with a weak D call TRBD1 (6 bases). V was cut by 4 bases and J by 2 bases, with 18 bases left in between. Germline V gene sequence: CDR1 SGHRS, CDR2 YFSETQ. The CDR3 spans 16 residues. The CDR3 bases are TGCGCCAGCAGCCCTTCAACAGGGATAGGAAACACTGAAGCTTTCTTT. Translating it yields CASSPSTGIGNTEAFF.

The chain carries TRBV28 and TRBJ2-7; D uncertain. This CDR3 has 12 residues. Trimming removed 7 bases from V and 4 bases from J, with 11 bases in between. Germline loops: CDR1 MDHEN, CDR2 SYDVKM. CDR3 in DNA: TGTGCCAGCACCCCCTCTACTTACGAGCAGTACTTC. It is translated as CASTPSTYEQYF.

The chain is built from TRBV18 and TRBJ2-1; TRBD1 matches 10 bases. The CDR3 extends over 16 amino acids. Germline CDR1 KGHSH, CDR2 LQKENI. With 4 bases clipped from V and 5 bases from J, the junction kept 8 bases outside the gene matches. Here the CDR3 reads CASSLLGQGTHNEQFF. The CDR3 coding sequence is TGTGCCAGCTCACTGCTGGGACAGGGGACCCACAATGAGCAGTTCTTC.

This CDR3 reads CASSEPQGQHTDTQYF. The DNA for the CDR3 is TGTGCCAGCAGCGAGCCCCAGGGACAACACACAGATACGCAGTATTTT. The chain recombines TRBV5-5 with TRBJ2-3; D perhaps matches TRBD1 (6 bases). V was clipped by 4 bases and J by 2 bases, with 17 bases between them. The germline V gene encodes CDR1 SGHKS and CDR2 YYEKEE (reference sequence). This CDR3 comprises 16 residues.

The chain uses TRBV5-4 and TRBJ2-7; a possible D gene is TRBD1 (6 bases). This CDR3 contains 16 residues. Trimming took off 2 bases at V and 3 bases at J, with 18 bases between the two ends. CDR1 and CDR2 from the germline V gene are SGHNT and YYREEE (reference sequence). CDR3 nucleotides: TGTGCCAGCAGCTTCCGACAGGCCGCCACACTCTACGAGCAGTACTTC. It is translated as CASSFRQAATLYEQYF.

The CDR3 DNA reads TGTGCCAGCACCCCAAATCAGGCACTTACCGGGGAGCTGTTTTTT. Protein: CASTPNQALTGELFF. The chain has TRBV2 and TRBJ2-2; no clear D. The CDR3 loop spans 15 amino acids. CDR1 is SNHLY, CDR2 FYNNEI, per germline. The germline V and J ends were trimmed by 7 bases and 5 bases, with 17 bases remaining between them.

This rearrangement joins TRBV18 to TRBJ2-5; maybe TRBD1 (6 bases). Trimming left V 3 bases short and J 3 bases short, with 14 bases between. The V gene's germline CDR1 is KGHSH and CDR2 LQKENI. The CDR3 runs 15 residues. CDR3 protein: CASSPVTGVEETQYF. The DNA of the CDR3 is TGTGCCAGCTCACCGGTGACAGGAGTGGAAGAGACCCAGTACTTC.

This clone turned up a few times. The chain employs TRBV4-1 and TRBJ1-2; no reliable D call. Germline V CDR1 and CDR2: MGHRA, YSYEKL. This CDR3 is built from 16 residues. V lost 1 base and J lost 5, with 17 bases in between. This CDR3 reads CASSQVAVGDKYGYTF. The CDR3 DNA is TGCGCCAGCAGCCAAGTGGCCGTCGGAGACAAGTATGGCTACACCTTC.

This chain uses TRBV14 with TRBJ2-7; D may be TRBD1 (6 bases). This CDR3 spans 14 amino acids. CDR1 is SGHDN, CDR2 FVKESK, per germline. V lost 0 bases and J lost 4, with 10 bases in between. The CDR3 DNA follows: TGTGCCAGCAGCCAAGACCAGACAGGATACGAGCAGTACTTC. This sequence encodes CASSQDQTGYEQYF.

The V gene is TRBV7-9, the J gene TRBJ2-1; D gene ambiguous. Germline CDR1 and CDR2: SEHNR and FQNEAQ (reference sequence). The CDR3 loop spans 15 amino acids. V was shortened by 2 bases and J by 0 bases, with 8 bases between the two germline ends. CDR3 residues: CASSLMRSSYNEQFF. The CDR3 nucleotides are TGTGCCAGCAGCTTAATGCGGAGCTCCTACAATGAGCAGTTCTTC.

The chain links TRBV10-1 to TRBJ2-7; 11 positions agree with TRBD2. The CDR3 has 14 amino acids. V lost 6 bases, J lost 6 bases, and 7 bases stayed unmatched. Per germline, CDR1 WNHNN and CDR2 SYGVQD (reference sequence). CDR3: CASSTLAGEGEQYF. CDR3 nucleotides: TGCGCCAGCAGCACACTAGCGGGAGAAGGCGAGCAGTACTTC.

The chain combines TRBV4-1 with TRBJ2-7; possible D gene TRBD2, 7 bases. Trimming left V 4 bases short and J 3 bases short, with 16 bases between. CDR1 and CDR2 from the germline V gene are MGHRA and YSYEKL. The CDR3 has 15 residues. The CDR3 loop reads CASSLDIRGGYEQYF. The DNA of the CDR3 is TGCGCCAGCAGCCTAGATATTAGGGGGGGCTACGAGCAGTACTTC.

Remarks on this clone: Other DNA sequences in the sample encode the same CDR3. The gene calls are TRBV10-1 and TRBJ2-3; D is undetermined. The CDR3 extends over 13 amino acids. Germline V gives CDR1 WNHNN, CDR2 SYGVQD (reference sequence). The V and J ends lost 4 bases and 1 base respectively, with 6 bases between them. CDR3: CASSGRGTDTQYF. As DNA, the CDR3 is TGCGCCAGCAGTGGCAGAGGCACAGATACGCAGTATTTT.

This chain links TRBV5-4 with TRBJ1-5, with D uncertain. V was pared by 2 bases and J by 5 bases, with 11 bases between. The V gene's germline CDR1 is SGHNT and CDR2 YYREEE (reference sequence). This CDR3 spans 14 amino acids. The CDR3 coding sequence is TGTGCCAGCAGCTTCGGCGGCGGGGATCAGCCCCAGCATTTT. Protein: CASSFGGGDQPQHF.

V usage is TRBV18 and J usage is TRBJ1-5; 7 nucleotides agree with TRBD1. This CDR3 comprises 14 residues. In germline, CDR1 is KGHSH, CDR2 LQKENI. With 4 bases clipped from V and 7 bases from J, the junction kept 7 bases outside the gene matches. DNA of the CDR3: TGTGCCAGCTCACGGACAGGTCAGTCGCAGCCCCAGCATTTT. Amino acid sequence: CASSRTGQSQPQHF. Full variable domain (missing parts from reference TRBV18 and TRBJ1-5): NAGVMQNPRHLVRRRGQEARLRCSPMKGHSHVYWYRQLPEEGLKFMVYLQKENIIDESGMPKERFSAEFPKEGPSILRIQQVVRGDSAAYFCASSRTGQSQPQHFGDGTRLSIL.

This chain links TRBV15 with TRBJ1-2; no firm D call. Trimming cost V 6 bases and J 7 bases, with 15 bases left between them. The CDR3 is 13 amino acids. Germline assignment: CDR1 LNHNV and CDR2 YYDKDF (reference sequence). The CDR3 sequence is CATSSGTYGGYTF. In DNA form, the CDR3 reads TGTGCCACCAGTTCCGGAACCTATGGTGGCTACACCTTC.

In this sample, this clone turned up once. The rearrangement uses TRBV7-3 and TRBJ2-3; TRBD2 is a possible D gene (5 bases). V lost 0 bases and J 4 bases, leaving 8 bases between the germline ends. Germline CDR1 and CDR2: SGHTA and FQGTGA. This CDR3 is 14 amino acids long. In nucleotides, the CDR3 is TGTGCCAGCAGCTTAACGGGAGCTCCAGATACGCAGTATTTT. Protein product: CASSLTGAPDTQYF.

The rearrangement links TRBV6-5 to TRBJ2-1; 12 bases align to TRBD2. The J segment lost 9 bases and the V segment lost 5 bases, leaving 8 bases of the junction unmatched. The CDR3 covers 15 residues. The germline CDR1 and CDR2 sequences are MNHEY and SVGAGI. The DNA of the CDR3 is TGTGCCAGCAGTACTAGCGGGGGGATAGGGGGTGAGCAGTTCTTC. Amino acid sequence: CASSTSGGIGGEQFF.

The chain links TRBV9 to TRBJ1-2; D gene uncertain. The CDR3 runs 11 residues. Trimming removed 4 bases at V and 5 bases at J, with 6 bases between. CDR1 is SGDLS, CDR2 YYNGEE, per germline. CDR3 DNA sequence: TGTGCCAGCAGCCATCAGTATGGCTACACCTTC. Encoded protein: CASSHQYGYTF.

The rearrangement joins TRBV10-1 to TRBJ2-3; D is ambiguous. V lost 5 bases and J lost 0, with 0 bases in between. The CDR3 contains 11 residues. The germline V gene encodes CDR1 WNHNN and CDR2 SYGVQD (reference sequence). CDR3 residues: CASSSTDTQYF. The CDR3 DNA reads as TGCGCCAGCAGTAGCACAGATACGCAGTATTTT.

The chain recombines TRBV18 with TRBJ1-2; D not resolved. CDR1 is KGHSH and CDR2 is LQKENI in the germline V gene. Between the trimmed V and J ends, which lost 2 bases and 0 bases, there was a span of 16 bases. This CDR3 is built from 17 residues. The CDR3 region has the DNA TGTGCCAGCTCACCAGCGTTGGCAGAACTATCTAACTATGGCTACACCTTC. It yields the protein CASSPALAELSNYGYTF. Based on the CDR3 plus reference TRBV18 and TRBJ1-2, the full variable domain is NAGVMQNPRHLVRRRGQEARLRCSPMKGHSHVYWYRQLPEEGLKFMVYLQKENIIDESGMPKERFSAEFPKEGPSILRIQQVVRGDSAAYFCASSPALAELSNYGYTFGSGTRLTVV.